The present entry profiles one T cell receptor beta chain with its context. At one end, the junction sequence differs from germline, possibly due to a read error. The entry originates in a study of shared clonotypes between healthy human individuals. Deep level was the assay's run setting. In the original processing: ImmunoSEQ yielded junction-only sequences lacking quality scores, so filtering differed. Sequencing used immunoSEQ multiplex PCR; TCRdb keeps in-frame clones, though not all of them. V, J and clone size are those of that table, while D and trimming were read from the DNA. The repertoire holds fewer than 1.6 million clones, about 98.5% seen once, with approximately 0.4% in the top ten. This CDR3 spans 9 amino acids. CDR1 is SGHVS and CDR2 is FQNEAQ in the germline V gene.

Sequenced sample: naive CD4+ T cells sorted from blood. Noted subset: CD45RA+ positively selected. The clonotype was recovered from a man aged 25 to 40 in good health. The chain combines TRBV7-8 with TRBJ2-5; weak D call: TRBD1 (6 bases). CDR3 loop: CASSLEGDF. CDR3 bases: TGTGCCAGCAGCTTAGAGGGGGACTTC. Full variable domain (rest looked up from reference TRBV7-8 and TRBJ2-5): GAGVSQSPRYKVAKRGQDVALRCDPISGHVSLFWYQQALGQGPEFLTYFQNEAQLDKSGLPSDRFFAERPEGSVSTLKIQRTQQEDSAVYLCASSLEGDFGPGTRLLVL.